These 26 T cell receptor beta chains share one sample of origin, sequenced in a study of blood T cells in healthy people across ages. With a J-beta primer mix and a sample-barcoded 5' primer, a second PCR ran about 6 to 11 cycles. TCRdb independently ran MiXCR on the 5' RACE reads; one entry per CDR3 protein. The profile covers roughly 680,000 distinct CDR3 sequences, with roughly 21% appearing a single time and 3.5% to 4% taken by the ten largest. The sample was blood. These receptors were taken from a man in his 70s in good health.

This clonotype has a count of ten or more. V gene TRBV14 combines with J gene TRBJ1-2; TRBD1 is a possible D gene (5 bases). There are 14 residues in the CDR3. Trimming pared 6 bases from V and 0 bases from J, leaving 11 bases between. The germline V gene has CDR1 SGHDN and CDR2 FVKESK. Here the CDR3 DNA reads TGTGCCAGCAGTTACGACAGACCTAACTATGGCTACACCTTC. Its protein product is CASSYDRPNYGYTF.

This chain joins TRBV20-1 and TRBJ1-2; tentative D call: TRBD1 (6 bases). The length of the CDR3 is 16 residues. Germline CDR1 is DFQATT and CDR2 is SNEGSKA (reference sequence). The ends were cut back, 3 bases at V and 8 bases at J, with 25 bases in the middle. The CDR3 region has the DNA TGCAGTGCTAGCCGGCCTACCGGGTTGACAGGAGTCGGCTACACCTTC. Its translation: CSASRPTGLTGVGYTF.

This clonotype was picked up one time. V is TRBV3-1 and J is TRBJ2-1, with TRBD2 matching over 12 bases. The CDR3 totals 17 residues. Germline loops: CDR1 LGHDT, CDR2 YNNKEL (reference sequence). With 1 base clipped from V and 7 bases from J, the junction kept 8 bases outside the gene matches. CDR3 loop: CASSQVLAGGPRNEQFF. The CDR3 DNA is TGTGCCAGCAGCCAAGTCCTAGCGGGAGGGCCAAGAAATGAGCAGTTCTTC.

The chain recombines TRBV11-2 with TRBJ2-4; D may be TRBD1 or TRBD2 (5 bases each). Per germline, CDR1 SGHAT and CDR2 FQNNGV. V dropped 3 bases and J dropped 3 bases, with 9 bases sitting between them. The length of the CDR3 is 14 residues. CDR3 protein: CASSFGTVKNIQYF. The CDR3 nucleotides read TGTGCCAGCAGCTTCGGGACGGTCAAAAACATTCAGTACTTC.

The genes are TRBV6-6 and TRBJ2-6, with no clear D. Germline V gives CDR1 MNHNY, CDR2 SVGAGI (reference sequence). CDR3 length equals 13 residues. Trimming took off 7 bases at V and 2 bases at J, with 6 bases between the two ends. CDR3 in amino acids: CASTQTGANVLTF. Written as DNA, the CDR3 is TGTGCCAGCACTCAGACTGGGGCCAACGTCCTGACTTTC.

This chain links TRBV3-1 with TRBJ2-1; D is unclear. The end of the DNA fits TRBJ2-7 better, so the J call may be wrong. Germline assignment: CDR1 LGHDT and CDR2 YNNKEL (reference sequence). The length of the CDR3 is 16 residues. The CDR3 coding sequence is TGTGCCAGCAGCCCCATTGTGGACCGGCGGCTAGGGGAGCAGTACTTC. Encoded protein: CASSPIVDRRLGEQYF.

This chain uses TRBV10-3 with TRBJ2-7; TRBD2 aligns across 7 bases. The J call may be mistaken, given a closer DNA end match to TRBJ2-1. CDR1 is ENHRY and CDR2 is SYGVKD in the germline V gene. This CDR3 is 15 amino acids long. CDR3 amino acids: CAISELAGEYNEQFF. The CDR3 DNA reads TGTGCCATCAGTGAGCTGGCGGGAGAGTACAATGAGCAGTTCTTC.

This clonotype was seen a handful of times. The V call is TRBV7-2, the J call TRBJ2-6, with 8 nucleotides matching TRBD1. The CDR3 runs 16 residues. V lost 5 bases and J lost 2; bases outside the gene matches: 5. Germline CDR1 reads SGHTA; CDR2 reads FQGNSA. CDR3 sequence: CASSIPTGAGANVLTF. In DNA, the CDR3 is TGTGCCAGCAGCATACCGACAGGGGCTGGGGCCAACGTCCTGACTTTC.

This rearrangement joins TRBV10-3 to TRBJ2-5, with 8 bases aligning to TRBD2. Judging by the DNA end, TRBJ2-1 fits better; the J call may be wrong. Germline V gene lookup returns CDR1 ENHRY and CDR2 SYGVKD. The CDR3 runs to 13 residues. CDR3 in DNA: TGTGCCATCAGTGAGTTTAGCGGGGAGGGGCAGTTCTTC. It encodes CAISEFSGEGQFF.

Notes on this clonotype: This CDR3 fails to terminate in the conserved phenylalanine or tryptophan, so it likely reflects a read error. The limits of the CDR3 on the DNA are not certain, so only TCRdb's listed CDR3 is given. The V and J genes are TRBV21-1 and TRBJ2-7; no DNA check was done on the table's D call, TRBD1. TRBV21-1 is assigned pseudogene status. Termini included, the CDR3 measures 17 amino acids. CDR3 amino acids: CASSKYLGAAYSYEQYL.

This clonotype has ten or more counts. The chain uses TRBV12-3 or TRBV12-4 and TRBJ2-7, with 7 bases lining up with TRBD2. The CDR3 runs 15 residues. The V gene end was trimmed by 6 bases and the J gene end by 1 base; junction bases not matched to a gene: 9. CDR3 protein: CASSLAEKNSYEQYF. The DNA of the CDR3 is TGTGCCAGCAGCCTAGCGGAAAAAAATTCCTACGAGCAGTACTTC.

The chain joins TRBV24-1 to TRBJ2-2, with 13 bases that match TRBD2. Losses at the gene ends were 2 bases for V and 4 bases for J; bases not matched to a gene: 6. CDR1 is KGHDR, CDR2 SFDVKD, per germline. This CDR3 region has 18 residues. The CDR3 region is CATSDSHGLAGVTGELFF. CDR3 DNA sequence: TGTGCCACCAGTGATTCCCATGGACTAGCGGGAGTCACCGGGGAGCTGTTTTTT.

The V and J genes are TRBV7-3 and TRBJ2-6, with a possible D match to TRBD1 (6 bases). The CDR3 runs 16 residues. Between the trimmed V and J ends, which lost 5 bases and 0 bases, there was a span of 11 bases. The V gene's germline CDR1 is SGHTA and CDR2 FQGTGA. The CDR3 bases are TGTGCCAGCAGCGTTCTACAGGGCTCTGGGGCCAACGTCCTGACTTTC. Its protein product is CASSVLQGSGANVLTF.

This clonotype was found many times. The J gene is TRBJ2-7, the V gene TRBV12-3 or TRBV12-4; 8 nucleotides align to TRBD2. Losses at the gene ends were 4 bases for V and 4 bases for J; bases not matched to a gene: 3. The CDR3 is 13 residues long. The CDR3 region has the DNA TGTGCCAGCAGTTACCGGGAGGGGTACGAGCAGTACTTC. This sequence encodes CASSYREGYEQYF.

The CDR3 here is CASSSAGSSYNEQFF. The DNA for the CDR3 is TGTGCCAGCAGTTCGGCGGGGAGCTCCTACAATGAGCAGTTCTTC. The genes are TRBV2 and TRBJ2-1; D possibly corresponds to TRBD2 (6 bases). V was cut by 5 bases and J by 0 bases, with 11 bases left in between. Looked up from germline, CDR1 is SNHLY and CDR2 is FYNNEI. The CDR3 extends over 15 amino acids.

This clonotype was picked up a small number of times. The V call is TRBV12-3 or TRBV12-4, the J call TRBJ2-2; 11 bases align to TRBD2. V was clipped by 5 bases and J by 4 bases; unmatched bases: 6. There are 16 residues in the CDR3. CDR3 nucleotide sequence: TGTGCCAGCAGTGGAAGACTAGCGGGGAGCACCGGGGAGCTGTTTTTT. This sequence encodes CASSGRLAGSTGELFF.

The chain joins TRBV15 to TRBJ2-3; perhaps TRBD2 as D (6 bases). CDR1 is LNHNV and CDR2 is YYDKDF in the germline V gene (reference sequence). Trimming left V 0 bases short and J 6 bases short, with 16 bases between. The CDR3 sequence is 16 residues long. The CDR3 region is CATSRDRGSSRDTQYF. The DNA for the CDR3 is TGTGCCACCAGCAGAGATCGGGGGAGTAGTAGGGATACGCAGTATTTT.

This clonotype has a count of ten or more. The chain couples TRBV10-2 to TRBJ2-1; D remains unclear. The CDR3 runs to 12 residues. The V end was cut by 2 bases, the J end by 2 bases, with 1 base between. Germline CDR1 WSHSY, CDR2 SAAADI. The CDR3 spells CASSEAYNEQFF. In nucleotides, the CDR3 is TGCGCCAGCAGTGAGGCCTACAATGAGCAGTTCTTC.

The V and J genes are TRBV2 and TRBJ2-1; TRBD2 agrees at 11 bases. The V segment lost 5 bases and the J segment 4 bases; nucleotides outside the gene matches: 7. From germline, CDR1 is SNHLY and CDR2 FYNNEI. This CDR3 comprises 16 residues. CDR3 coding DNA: TGTGCCAGCAGTCAGCGCGGGACTAGCGGATACAATGAGCAGTTCTTC. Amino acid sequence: CASSQRGTSGYNEQFF.

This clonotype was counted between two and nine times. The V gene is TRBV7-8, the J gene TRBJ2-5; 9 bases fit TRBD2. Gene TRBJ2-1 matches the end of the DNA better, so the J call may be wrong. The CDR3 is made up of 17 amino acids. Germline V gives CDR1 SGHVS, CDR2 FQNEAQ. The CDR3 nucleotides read TGTGCCAGCAGCTGGGGCTTAGCGGGAGCAAGCTACAATGAGCAGTTCTTC. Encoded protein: CASSWGLAGASYNEQFF.

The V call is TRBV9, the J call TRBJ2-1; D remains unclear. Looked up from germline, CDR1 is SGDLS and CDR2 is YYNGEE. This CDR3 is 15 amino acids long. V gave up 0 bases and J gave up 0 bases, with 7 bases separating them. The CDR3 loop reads CASSVEQASYNEQFF. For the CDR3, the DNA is TGTGCCAGCAGCGTAGAGCAGGCCTCCTACAATGAGCAGTTCTTC.

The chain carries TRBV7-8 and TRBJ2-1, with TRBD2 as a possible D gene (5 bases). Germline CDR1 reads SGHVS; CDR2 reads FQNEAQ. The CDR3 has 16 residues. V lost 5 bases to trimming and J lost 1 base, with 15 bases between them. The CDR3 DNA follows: TGTGCCAGCAGCCAACCGCGGGTAGATTCCTACAATGAGCAGTTCTTC. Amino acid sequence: CASSQPRVDSYNEQFF. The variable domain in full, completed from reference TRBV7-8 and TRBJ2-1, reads GAGVSQSPRYKVAKRGQDVALRCDPISGHVSLFWYQQALGQGPEFLTYFQNEAQLDKSGLPSDRFFAERPEGSVSTLKIQRTQQEDSAVYLCASSQPRVDSYNEQFFGPGTRLTVL.

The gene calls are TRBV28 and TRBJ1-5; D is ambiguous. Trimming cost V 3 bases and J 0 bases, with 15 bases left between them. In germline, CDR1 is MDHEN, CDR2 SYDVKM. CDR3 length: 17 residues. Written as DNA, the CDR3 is TGTGCCAGCAGTTTTGGCCTGGTTTCCAATAGCAATCAGCCCCAGCATTTT. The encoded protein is CASSFGLVSNSNQPQHF.

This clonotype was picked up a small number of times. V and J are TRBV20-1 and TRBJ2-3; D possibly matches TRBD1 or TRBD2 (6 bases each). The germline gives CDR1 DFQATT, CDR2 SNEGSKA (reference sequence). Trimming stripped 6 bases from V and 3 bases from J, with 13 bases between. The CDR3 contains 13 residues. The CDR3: CSAEGGLTDTQYF. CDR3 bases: TGCAGTGCCGAAGGGGGGCTTACAGATACGCAGTATTTT.

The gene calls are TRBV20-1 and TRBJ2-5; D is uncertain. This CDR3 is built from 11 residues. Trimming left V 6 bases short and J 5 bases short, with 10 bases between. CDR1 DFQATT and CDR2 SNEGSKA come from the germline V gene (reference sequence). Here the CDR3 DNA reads TGCAGTGCCCCCTTTTCGGAGACCCAGTACTTC. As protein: CSAPFSETQYF.

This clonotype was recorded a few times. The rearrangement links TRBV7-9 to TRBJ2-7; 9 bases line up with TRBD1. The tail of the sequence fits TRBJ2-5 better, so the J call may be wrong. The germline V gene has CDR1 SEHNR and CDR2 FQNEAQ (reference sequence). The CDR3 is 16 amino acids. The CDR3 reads CASSPGTGISGETQYF. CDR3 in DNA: TGTGCCAGCAGCCCAGGGACAGGGATTTCGGGAGAGACCCAGTACTTC.